This passage covers 28 T cell receptor beta chains from one sample sequenced in a study of blood T cells in healthy people across ages. A second roughly 6 to 11 cycle PCR used barcoded and J-beta primers. TCRdb redid the calling of the 5' RACE reads with MiXCR, one entry per CDR3 protein. Of 1.5 million to 2 million distinct CDR3 sequences detected, 25% to 30% appear once; the ten largest clones hold about 8%. The sample taken for sequencing was blood. Receptors were obtained from a young woman in good health.

The chain uses TRBV7-8 and TRBJ1-3, with TRBD1 as a possible D gene (5 bases). The length of the CDR3 is 16 residues. V was shortened by 1 base and J by 2 bases, with 12 bases between the two germline ends. The germline gives CDR1 SGHVS, CDR2 FQNEAQ. The CDR3, as DNA: TGTGCCAGCAGCTTAGTCGGGGGTTCAGCTGGAAACACCATATATTTT. Its translation: CASSLVGGSAGNTIYF. Variable domain in full (rest from reference TRBV7-8 and TRBJ1-3): GAGVSQSPRYKVAKRGQDVALRCDPISGHVSLFWYQQALGQGPEFLTYFQNEAQLDKSGLPSDRFFAERPEGSVSTLKIQRTQQEDSAVYLCASSLVGGSAGNTIYFGEGSWLTVV.

Ten or more counts support this clonotype. One end of the junction fails to match germline, which may point to a read error. The rearrangement links TRBV5-1 to TRBJ2-5; 11 bases line up with TRBD2. Germline assignment: CDR1 SGHRS and CDR2 YFSETQ. The CDR3 runs to 15 residues. The CDR3: CASSLEGLAAETQYF. As DNA, the CDR3 is TGTGCCAGCAGCTTAGAGGGACTAGCGGCCGAGACCCAGTACTTC.

The table lists this clonotype with a few counts. The rearrangement uses TRBV29-1 and TRBJ2-4; D possibly corresponds to TRBD2 (6 bases). Germline V CDR1 and CDR2: SQVTM, ANQGSEA. The CDR3 extends over 12 amino acids. Between the trimmed V and J ends, which lost 7 bases and 13 bases, there was a span of 20 bases. The CDR3 is CSAGGAPNEQYF. CDR3 in DNA: TGCAGCGCCGGGGGAGCTCCCAATGAGCAGTACTTC.

This clonotype was seen only once. This chain connects TRBV14 to TRBJ1-1, with TRBD1 as a possible D gene (5 bases). The V gene's germline CDR1 is SGHDN and CDR2 FVKESK. V was pared by 4 bases and J by 2 bases, with 17 bases between. CDR3 length equals 16 residues. The CDR3 is CASSPELAGVNTEAFF. The CDR3, as DNA: TGTGCCAGCAGCCCCGAATTGGCGGGGGTCAACACTGAAGCTTTCTTT.

This clonotype has ten or more counts. V and J are TRBV29-1 and TRBJ1-2; D perhaps matches TRBD1 (5 bases). V was clipped by 6 bases and J by 6 bases, with 11 bases between them. CDR3 size: 11 residues. The V gene's germline CDR1 is SQVTM and CDR2 ANQGSEA. CDR3 nucleotide sequence: TGCAGCGTCGCACTGACAGATGGCTACACCTTC. Protein: CSVALTDGYTF. Full variable domain (outside the CDR3, taken from reference TRBV29-1 and TRBJ1-2): SAVISQKPSRDICQRGTSLTIQCQVDSQVTMMFWYRQQPGQSLTLIATANQGSEATYESGFVIDKFPISRPNLTFSTLTVSNMSPEDSSIYLCSVALTDGYTFGSGTRLTVV.

This chain connects TRBV5-6 to TRBJ1-2, with 8 nucleotides matching TRBD1. CDR1 is SGHDT, CDR2 YYEEEE, per germline. The V segment lost 3 bases and the J segment 4 bases; nucleotides outside the gene matches: 5. This CDR3 spans 14 amino acids. The CDR3 spells CASSSTGAGYGYTF. CDR3 nucleotide sequence: TGTGCCAGCAGCTCGACAGGGGCTGGCTATGGCTACACCTTC.

The chain carries TRBV5-1 and TRBJ2-5; D remains ambiguous. Germline CDR1 is SGHRS and CDR2 is YFSETQ. V was clipped by 3 bases and J by 11 bases, with 23 bases between them. The CDR3 length is 15 residues. The CDR3 DNA sequence: TGCGCCAGCAGCTACTTGGTCGGATCCTCCTACGGGCAGTACTTC. Amino acid sequence: CASSYLVGSSYGQYF.

The CDR3 is CACGIADSSYEQYF. In nucleotides, the CDR3 is TGTGCCTGCGGCATAGCGGATAGCTCCTACGAGCAGTACTTC. The chain joins TRBV6-5 to TRBJ2-7; possible D gene TRBD2, 6 bases. The CDR3 is 14 residues long. V was pared by 11 bases and J by 0 bases, with 17 bases between. The germline gives CDR1 MNHEY, CDR2 SVGAGI.

This clonotype came up a few times. The V gene is TRBV6-2 or TRBV6-3, the J gene TRBJ2-3; the match to TRBD2 covers 12 bases. Per the germline V gene, CDR1 is MNHEY and CDR2 is SVGEGT. V gave up 4 bases and J gave up 3 bases; unmatched junction bases: 5. The CDR3 spans 16 residues. Here the CDR3 reads CASSSSGRVRTDTQYF. Here the CDR3 DNA reads TGTGCCAGCAGTTCTAGCGGGAGGGTCAGGACAGATACGCAGTATTTT.

This clonotype showed up many times. The chain recombines TRBV10-2 with TRBJ2-1; no definite D call. This CDR3 is built from 15 residues. Deletions cut 1 base from V and 1 base from J, with 8 bases between. CDR1 is WSHSY, CDR2 SAAADI, per germline. The CDR3 loop is CASSEYGGSYNEQFF. The CDR3 bases are TGCGCCAGCAGTGAGTATGGCGGTTCCTACAATGAGCAGTTCTTC.

V usage is TRBV11-3 and J usage is TRBJ2-1, with 12 bases matching TRBD2. V shed 5 bases and J 5 bases; nucleotides not matched to a gene: 4. Germline V lookup: CDR1 SGHNT, CDR2 YENEEA. The CDR3 has 15 residues. The CDR3 is CASSTRLAGDNEQFF. The CDR3 DNA reads TGTGCCAGCAGCACCCGACTAGCGGGGGACAATGAGCAGTTCTTC.

This clonotype has ten or more counts. V and J are TRBV4-1 and TRBJ2-5, with 7 bases that match TRBD1. There are 13 residues in the CDR3. Germline CDR1 and CDR2: MGHRA and YSYEKL. Germline trimming cut 3 bases from V and 11 bases from J; bases unmatched to any gene: 9. This CDR3 reads CASSHLGQDHQYF. The CDR3 nucleotides read TGCGCCAGCAGCCACTTAGGACAGGACCATCAGTACTTC.

The J gene is TRBJ2-7, the V gene TRBV14; TRBD2 aligns across 9 bases. Germline V gene sequence: CDR1 SGHDN, CDR2 FVKESK. This CDR3 is 15 amino acids long. J was trimmed by 0 bases and V by 3 bases; bases with no gene match: 3. CDR3 amino acids: CASSHLTSGSYEQYF. The DNA for the CDR3 is TGTGCCAGCAGCCACCTGACTAGCGGCTCCTACGAGCAGTACTTC. Together with reference TRBV14 and TRBJ2-7, the CDR3 gives the full variable domain: EAGVTQFPSHSVIEKGQTVTLRCDPISGHDNLYWYRRVMGKEIKFLLHFVKESKQDESGMPNNRFLAERTGGTYSTLKVQPAELEDSGVYFCASSHLTSGSYEQYFGPGTRLTVT.

Comments on this clonotype: Germline and junction disagree at one end, which may indicate a read error. The rearrangement joins TRBV5-1 to TRBJ1-2; unclear D gene. Germline lookup yields CDR1 SGHRS and CDR2 YFSETQ. The CDR3 is made up of 13 amino acids. The CDR3 DNA reads TGCGCCAGCAGCTTGGTCGCGGAATATGGCCACACCTTC. It specifies CASSLVAEYGHTF.

This clonotype has at least ten counts. The chain combines TRBV5-1 with TRBJ1-6; D unresolved. Per the germline V gene, CDR1 is SGHRS and CDR2 is YFSETQ. V lost 4 bases to trimming and J lost 3 bases, with 8 bases between them. The length of the CDR3 is 14 residues. CDR3 in DNA: TGCGCCAGCAGCGGCGGGCTCTATAATTCACCCCTCCACTTT. As protein: CASSGGLYNSPLHF.

In this sample, this clonotype turned up once. V is TRBV5-1 and J is TRBJ2-3; the match to TRBD1 covers 7 bases. The V and J ends lost 5 bases and 2 bases, in that order; junction bases with no gene match: 5. The CDR3 spans 14 residues. Germline V gives CDR1 SGHRS, CDR2 YFSETQ. The CDR3: CASRSRGFTDTQYF. The CDR3 DNA follows: TGCGCCAGCAGATCCAGGGGGTTCACAGATACGCAGTATTTT.

V is TRBV28 and J is TRBJ2-5; 8 bases map to TRBD2. The CDR3 covers 15 residues. CDR1 and CDR2 from the germline V gene are MDHEN and SYDVKM. V lost 7 bases and J lost 1; bases outside the gene matches: 8. CDR3 protein: CASTLRGGVQETQYF. The CDR3 DNA is TGTGCCAGCACCCTCCGGGGGGGAGTCCAAGAGACCCAGTACTTC.

This clonotype has only a few counts. A much larger clone lies one base from this, so it may be a read error. This chain links TRBV27 with TRBJ2-7; D remains unclear. Trimming shortened V by 5 bases and J by 7 bases, and 15 bases separated the two germline ends. The CDR3 loop spans 13 amino acids. Germline V lookup: CDR1 MNHEY, CDR2 SMNVEV (reference sequence). The CDR3 loop reads CASSTRSYNEQYF. For the CDR3, the DNA is TGTGCCAGCAGTACGCGGTCATACAATGAGCAGTACTTC.

As regards this clonotype: At one of its ends the junction is not consistent with the germline gene, which may arise from a read error. The CDR3 spells CSDRDPGSGTSVDNEQFF. CDR3 nucleotides: TGCAGTGATAGAGATCCTGGTTCCGGGACTAGCGTCGACAATGAGCAGTTCTTC. This chain connects TRBV20-1 to TRBJ2-1; 10 nucleotides match TRBD2. This CDR3 has 18 amino acids. Germline V gene data show CDR1 as DFQATT and CDR2 as SNEGSKA (reference sequence).

V gene TRBV9 combines with J gene TRBJ2-1; D is perhaps TRBD2 (5 bases). V was pared by 0 bases and J by 8 bases, with 9 bases between. The CDR3 totals 13 residues. Germline CDR1 is SGDLS and CDR2 is YYNGEE. In DNA form, the CDR3 reads TGTGCCAGCAGCGTAGTTGGAGGACATGAGCAGTTCTTC. Amino acid sequence: CASSVVGGHEQFF.

There are many counts of this clonotype. V and J are TRBV7-3 and TRBJ2-7; D perhaps matches TRBD1 (6 bases). The CDR3 runs 15 residues. V lost 4 bases and J lost 4, with 17 bases in between. Germline V gene data show CDR1 as SGHTA and CDR2 as FQGTGA. Here the CDR3 DNA reads TGTGCCAGCAGCTCCTTTCCAGGGGACGAGTACGAGCAGTACTTC. Its protein is CASSSFPGDEYEQYF.

This clonotype was seen at least ten times. The chain is built from TRBV20-1 and TRBJ2-7, with TRBD2 identical over 10 bases. Germline CDR1 DFQATT, CDR2 SNEGSKA (reference sequence). The trim removed 6 bases at V and 6 bases at J, leaving 14 bases unmatched. This CDR3 is built from 15 residues. This chain's CDR3 is CSAAYLGLADGEQYF. The CDR3, as DNA: TGCAGTGCCGCTTATCTCGGACTAGCGGACGGCGAGCAGTACTTC.

The CDR3 coding sequence is TGTGCCAGCAGCAACGCCCAGGATACGCAGTATTTT. Encoded protein: CASSNAQDTQYF. V gene TRBV7-9 combines with J gene TRBJ2-3; no firm D call. Germline assignment: CDR1 SEHNR and CDR2 FQNEAQ (reference sequence). The CDR3 has 12 amino acids. V dropped 5 bases and J dropped 6 bases, with 9 bases sitting between them. Supplemented by reference TRBV7-9 and TRBJ2-3, the full variable domain reads DTGVSQNPRHKITKRGQNVTFRCDPISEHNRLYWYRQTLGQGPEFLTYFQNEAQLEKSRLLSDRFSAERPKGSFSTLEIQRTEQGDSAMYLCASSNAQDTQYFGPGTRLTVL.

This clonotype occurred a few times. This rearrangement joins TRBV11-2 to TRBJ2-7, with 10 bases matching TRBD1. V shed 7 bases and J 2 bases; nucleotides not matched to a gene: 8. Germline CDR1 reads SGHAT; CDR2 reads FQNNGV. This CDR3 is 15 amino acids long. The CDR3 loop reads CASTTPGQGAYEQYF. In DNA, the CDR3 is TGTGCCAGCACTACGCCCGGACAGGGGGCCTACGAGCAGTACTTC. The entire variable domain, with the rest obtained from reference TRBV11-2 and TRBJ2-7, is as follows: EAGVAQSPRYKIIEKRQSVAFWCNPISGHATLYWYQQILGQGPKLLIQFQNNGVVDDSQLPKDRFSAERLKGVDSTLKIQPAKLEDSAVYLCASTTPGQGAYEQYFGPGTRLTVT.

This clonotype was seen only once. The chain links TRBV7-9 to TRBJ1-2; D remains ambiguous. Trimming shortened V by 7 bases and J by 5 bases, and 11 bases separated the two germline ends. This CDR3 has 12 amino acids. Germline V gives CDR1 SEHNR, CDR2 FQNEAQ (reference sequence). CDR3 residues: CASIPIGYGYTF. The CDR3 region has the DNA TGTGCCAGCATCCCAATTGGGTATGGCTACACCTTC.

V usage is TRBV12-3 or TRBV12-4 and J usage is TRBJ2-1; D is unresolved. Trimming cost V 1 base and J 12 bases, with 10 bases left between them. The CDR3 is 12 amino acids. The DNA for the CDR3 is TGTGCCAGCAGTTTAGGGAGACTCGGGCAGTTCTTC. This translates into CASSLGRLGQFF.

The gene calls are TRBV28 and TRBJ1-5, with a possible D match to TRBD1 (6 bases). In germline, CDR1 is MDHEN, CDR2 SYDVKM. This CDR3 spans 17 amino acids. The V and J ends lost 5 bases and 1 base respectively, with 18 bases between them. CDR3 region: CASSRGDVGASNQPQHF. The DNA of the CDR3 is TGTGCCAGCAGTAGGGGGGATGTGGGGGCCAGCAATCAGCCCCAGCATTTT.

A word on this clonotype: With a much larger clone just one base away, this may be a read error. The V and J genes are TRBV7-6 and TRBJ1-2; tentative D call: TRBD1 (5 bases). CDR1 is SGHVS and CDR2 is FNYEAQ in the germline V gene. The CDR3 runs 13 residues. Deletions cut 5 bases from V and 4 bases from J, with 11 bases between. CDR3: CASSPGGPYGYTF. CDR3 nucleotides: TGTGCCAGCAGCCCGGGGGGACCCTATGGCTACACCTTC.